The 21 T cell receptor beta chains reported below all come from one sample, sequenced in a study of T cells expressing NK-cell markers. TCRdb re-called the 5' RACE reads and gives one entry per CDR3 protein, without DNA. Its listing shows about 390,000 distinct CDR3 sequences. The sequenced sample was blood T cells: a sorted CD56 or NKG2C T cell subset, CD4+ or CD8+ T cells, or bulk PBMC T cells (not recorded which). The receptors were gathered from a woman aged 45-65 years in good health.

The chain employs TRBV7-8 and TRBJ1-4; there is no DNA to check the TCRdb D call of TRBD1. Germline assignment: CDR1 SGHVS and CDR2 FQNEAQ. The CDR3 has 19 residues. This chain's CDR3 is CASSLGGGTGGSFAEKLFF.

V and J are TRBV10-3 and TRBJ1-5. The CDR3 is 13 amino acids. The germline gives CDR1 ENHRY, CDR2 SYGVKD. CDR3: CAISEEDDQPQHF.

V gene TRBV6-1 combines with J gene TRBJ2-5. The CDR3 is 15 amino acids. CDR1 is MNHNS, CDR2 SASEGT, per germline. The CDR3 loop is CASSESRANQETQYF.

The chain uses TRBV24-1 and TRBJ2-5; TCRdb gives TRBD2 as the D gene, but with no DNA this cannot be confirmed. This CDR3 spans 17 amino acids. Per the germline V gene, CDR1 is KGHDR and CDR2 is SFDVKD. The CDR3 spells CATSDSLAGGIQETQYF.

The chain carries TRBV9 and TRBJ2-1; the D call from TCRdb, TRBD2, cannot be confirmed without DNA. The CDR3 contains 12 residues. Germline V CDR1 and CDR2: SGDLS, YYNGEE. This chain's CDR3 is CASSVESGSEFF.

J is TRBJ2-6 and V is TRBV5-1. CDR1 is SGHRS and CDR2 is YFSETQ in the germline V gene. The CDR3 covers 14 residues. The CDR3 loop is CASSLGQGTYVLTF.

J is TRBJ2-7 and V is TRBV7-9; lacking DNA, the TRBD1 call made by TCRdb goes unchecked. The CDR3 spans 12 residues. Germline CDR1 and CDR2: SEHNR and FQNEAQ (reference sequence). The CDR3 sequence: CASAGPNYEQYF.

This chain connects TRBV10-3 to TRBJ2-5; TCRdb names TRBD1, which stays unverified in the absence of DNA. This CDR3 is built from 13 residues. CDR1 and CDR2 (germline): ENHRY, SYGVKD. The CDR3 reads CAIREGHAETQYF.

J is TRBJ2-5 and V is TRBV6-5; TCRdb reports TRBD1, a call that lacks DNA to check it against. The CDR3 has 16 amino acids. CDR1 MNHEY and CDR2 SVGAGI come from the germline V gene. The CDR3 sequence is CASSSRGGQGLETQYF.

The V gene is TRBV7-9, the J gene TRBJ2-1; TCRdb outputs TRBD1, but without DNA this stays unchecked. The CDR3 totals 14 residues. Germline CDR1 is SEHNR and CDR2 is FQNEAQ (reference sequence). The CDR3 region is CASSFLGGYNEQFF.

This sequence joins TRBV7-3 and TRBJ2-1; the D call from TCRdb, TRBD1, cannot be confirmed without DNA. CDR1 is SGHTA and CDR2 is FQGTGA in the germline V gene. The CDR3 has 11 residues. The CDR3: CASSSGTEQFF. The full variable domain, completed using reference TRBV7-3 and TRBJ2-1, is GAGVSQTPSNKVTEKGKYVELRCDPISGHTALYWYRQSLGQGPEFLIYFQGTGAADDSGLPNDRFFAVRPEGSVSTLKIQRTERGDSAVYLCASSSGTEQFFGPGTRLTVL.

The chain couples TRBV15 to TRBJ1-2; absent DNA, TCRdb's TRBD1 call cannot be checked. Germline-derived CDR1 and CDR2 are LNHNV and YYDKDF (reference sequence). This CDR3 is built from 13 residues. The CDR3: CATSRTDTYGYTF. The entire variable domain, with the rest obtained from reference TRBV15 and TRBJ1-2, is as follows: DAMVIQNPRYQVTQFGKPVTLSCSQTLNHNVMYWYQQKSSQAPKLLFHYYDKDFNNEADTPDNFQSRRPNTSFCFLDIRSPGLGDTAMYLCATSRTDTYGYTFGSGTRLTVV.

The CDR3 spells CASSLVENTEAFF. V is TRBV28 and J is TRBJ1-1. This CDR3 is 13 amino acids long. Germline V CDR1 and CDR2: MDHEN, SYDVKM.

The CDR3 sequence: CASSEYTRSDETQYF. The chain recombines TRBV25-1 with TRBJ2-5. The germline V gene encodes CDR1 MGHDK and CDR2 SYGVNS. The CDR3 totals 15 residues.

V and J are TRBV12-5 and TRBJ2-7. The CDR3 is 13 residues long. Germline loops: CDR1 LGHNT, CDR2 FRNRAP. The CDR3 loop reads CASGLGLAYEQYF.

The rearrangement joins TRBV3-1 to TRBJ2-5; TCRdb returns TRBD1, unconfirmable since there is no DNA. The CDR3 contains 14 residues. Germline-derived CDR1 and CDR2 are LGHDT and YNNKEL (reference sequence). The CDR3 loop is CASSHGTKQETQYF.

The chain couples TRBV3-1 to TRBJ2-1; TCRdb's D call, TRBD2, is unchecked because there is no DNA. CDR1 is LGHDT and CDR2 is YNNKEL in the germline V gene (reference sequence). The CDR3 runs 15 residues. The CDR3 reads CASSQGLERYNEQFF.

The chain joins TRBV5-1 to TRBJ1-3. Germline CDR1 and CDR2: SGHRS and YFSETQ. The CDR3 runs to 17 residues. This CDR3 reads CASSLALTQNSGNTIYF.

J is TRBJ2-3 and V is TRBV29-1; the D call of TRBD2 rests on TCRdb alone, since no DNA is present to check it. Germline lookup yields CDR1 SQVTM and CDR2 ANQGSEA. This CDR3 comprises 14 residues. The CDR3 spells CSVDLAGGPDTQYF.

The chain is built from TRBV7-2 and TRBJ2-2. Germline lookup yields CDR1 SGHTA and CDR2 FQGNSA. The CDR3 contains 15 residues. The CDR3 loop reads CASSLSTPNTGELFF.

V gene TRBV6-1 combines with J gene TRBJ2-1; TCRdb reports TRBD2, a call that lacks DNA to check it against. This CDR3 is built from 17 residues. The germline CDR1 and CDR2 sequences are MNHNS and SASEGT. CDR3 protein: CASSEFREGRSYNEQFF.